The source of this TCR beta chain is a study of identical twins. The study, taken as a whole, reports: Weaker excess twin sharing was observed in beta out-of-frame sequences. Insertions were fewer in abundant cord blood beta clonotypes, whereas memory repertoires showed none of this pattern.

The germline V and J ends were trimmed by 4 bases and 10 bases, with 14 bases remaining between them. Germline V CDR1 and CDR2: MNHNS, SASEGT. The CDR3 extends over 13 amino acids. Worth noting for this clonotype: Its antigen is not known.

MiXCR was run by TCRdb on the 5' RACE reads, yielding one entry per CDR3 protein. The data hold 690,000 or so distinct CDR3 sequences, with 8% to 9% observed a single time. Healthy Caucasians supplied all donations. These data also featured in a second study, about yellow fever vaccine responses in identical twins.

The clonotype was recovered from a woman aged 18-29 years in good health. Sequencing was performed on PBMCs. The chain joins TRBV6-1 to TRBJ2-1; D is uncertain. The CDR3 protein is CASSGAPNWEQFF. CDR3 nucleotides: TGTGCCAGCAGTGGGGCACCGAACTGGGAGCAGTTCTTC.